This T cell receptor (beta chain) was captured in a study of T-cell reconstitution after alpha-beta-depleted transplantation in children. Findings of the study overall: Reported findings indicate that, about two months after transplant, alpha-beta T cells came from several hundred expanded clones, which were derived from non-depleted graft cells. The study traced high day-60 TCRbeta diversity in some patients to surviving recipient T cells and thymic progenitors. It was newly produced T cells that mostly accounted for T-cell counts and diversity one year after transplant.

This clonotype was observed at least ten times. Its matching antigen is unknown. Unique molecular identifiers tagged the TCRbeta library. Using its own MiXCR run on the PCR reads, TCRdb lists one record per CDR3 protein. The data contain 200,000 or so distinct CDR3 sequences, about 7% of them singletons. This TCR derives from a boy under 10 years old with acute lymphoblastic leukemia, due to receive a stem cell transplant. Here the sequenced sample was PBMCs, taken before TCRalphabeta/CD19-depleted stem cell transplant.

In nucleotides, the CDR3 is TGCGCCAGCAGCCAAGGGCCGGGACAGCAAGAGACCCAGTACTTC. This sequence encodes CASSQGPGQQETQYF. The chain recombines TRBV4-3 with TRBJ2-5; 7 positions match TRBD1. CDR3 size: 15 residues. Germline V gene data show CDR1 as LGHNA and CDR2 as YSLEER. J was trimmed by 2 bases and V by 1 base; bases with no gene match: 4.